A single sample is the source of the 9 T cell receptor beta chains below, sequenced in a study of low-dose radiotherapy and immunotherapy resistance in tumors. Time point described: before trial treatment. cDNA synthesis used a TRAV/TRBV-specific primer set for both chains. For amplifying TCRs, the PCR ran for around 20 cycles with Phusion, which was used together with a constant-region primer and the adapter on the V primers. Each CDR3 protein gets one entry after TCRdb re-called the reads with MiXCR. The data contain about 60,000 distinct CDR3 sequences, roughly 24% of them singletons. Specimen: PBMCs, collected before treatment. Source of these receptors: a male donor with prostate cancer.

This clonotype has at least ten counts. J is TRBJ1-5 and V is TRBV5-5; weak D call: TRBD1 (5 bases). The ends were cut back, 5 bases at V and 2 bases at J, with 11 bases in the middle. The CDR3 consists of 14 residues. From germline, CDR1 is SGHKS and CDR2 YYEKEE (reference sequence). The CDR3 sequence is CASRGGAGNQPQHF. As DNA, the CDR3 is TGTGCCAGCAGAGGTGGGGCTGGCAATCAGCCCCAGCATTTT.

About this clonotype itself: A far bigger clonotype differs at one base, so this is likely a read error. The J gene is TRBJ2-7, the V gene TRBV6-2 or TRBV6-3; perhaps TRBD1 as D (6 bases). Germline V lookup: CDR1 MNHEY, CDR2 SVGEGT. V was pared by 6 bases and J by 7 bases, with 28 bases between. This CDR3 comprises 17 residues. CDR3 in amino acids: CASSRSRQGNFYNEQYF. The CDR3 DNA follows: TGTGCCAGCAGCCGTAGCAGGCAGGGGAATTTTTACAATGAGCAGTACTTC.

This clonotype was seen repeatedly, ten times or more. V usage is TRBV9 and J usage is TRBJ2-1, with a tentative D call TRBD2 (6 bases). The germline V and J ends were trimmed by 0 bases and 0 bases, with 10 bases remaining between them. The germline V gene has CDR1 SGDLS and CDR2 YYNGEE. The CDR3 runs to 16 residues. The CDR3 region is CASSVGRGSSYNEQFF. In DNA form, the CDR3 reads TGTGCCAGCAGCGTAGGACGGGGGAGCTCCTACAATGAGCAGTTCTTC.

This clonotype was counted a single time. The chain links TRBV18 to TRBJ2-2; unclear D gene. The CDR3 has 15 residues. Trimming cost V 5 bases and J 5 bases, with 15 bases left between them. CDR1 is KGHSH, CDR2 LQKENI, per germline. The CDR3 region is CASSSAFVGTGELFF. As DNA, the CDR3 is TGTGCCAGCTCATCCGCCTTCGTAGGGACCGGGGAGCTGTTTTTT.

This clonotype was detected ten times or more. The V call is TRBV7-9, the J call TRBJ2-3, with D tentatively TRBD1 or TRBD2 (6 bases each). CDR1 is SEHNR and CDR2 is FQNEAQ in the germline V gene (reference sequence). V was shortened by 5 bases and J by 2 bases, with 20 bases between the two germline ends. The CDR3 is 17 residues long. This chain's CDR3 is CASSPPRGETNTDTQYF. In DNA form, the CDR3 reads TGTGCCAGCAGCCCCCCGAGGGGGGAGACGAACACAGATACGCAGTATTTT. The variable domain in full, with the rest retrieved from reference TRBV7-9 and TRBJ2-3, is DTGVSQNPRHKITKRGQNVTFRCDPISEHNRLYWYRQTLGQGPEFLTYFQNEAQLEKSRLLSDRFSAERPKGSFSTLEIQRTEQGDSAMYLCASSPPRGETNTDTQYFGPGTRLTVL.

This chain connects TRBV30 to TRBJ1-3, with D unclear. Germline V gene data show CDR1 as GTSNPN and CDR2 as SVGIG (reference sequence). This CDR3 contains 11 residues. V was cut by 4 bases and J by 7 bases, with 8 bases left in between. The CDR3, as DNA: TGTGCCTGGATTGTTGGGAACACCATATATTTT. It is translated as CAWIVGNTIYF.

A remark on this clonotype: Only one base separates this from a far larger clonotype, so it likely reflects a read error. J is TRBJ1-1 and V is TRBV7-2; D ambiguous. The V end lost 8 bases, the J end lost 5 bases, and 15 bases lay between the germline ends. The CDR3 sequence is 13 residues long. Germline CDR1 SGHTA, CDR2 FQGNSA. CDR3 sequence (DNA): TGTGCCAGCGGTTACCAGGCAAGTACTGAAGCTTTCTTT. This gives the protein CASGYQASTEAFF.

The V gene is TRBV6-2 or TRBV6-3, the J gene TRBJ2-2, with D unresolved. V lost 2 bases and J lost 5, with 12 bases in between. The CDR3 sequence is 15 residues long. CDR1 and CDR2 (germline): MNHEY, SVGEGT. The CDR3 coding sequence is TGTGCCAGCAGTTACGGAAACGAAGGGACCGGGGAGCTGTTTTTT. Its translation is CASSYGNEGTGELFF.

This clonotype was seen at least ten times. The rearrangement uses TRBV30 and TRBJ2-7, with D unresolved. CDR1 and CDR2 from the germline V gene are GTSNPN and SVGIG (reference sequence). V was trimmed by 3 bases and J by 3 bases, leaving 15 bases between them. This CDR3 has 14 amino acids. CDR3 loop: CAWSPITRFYEQYF. CDR3 DNA: TGTGCCTGGAGCCCCATTACCCGTTTCTACGAGCAGTACTTC.